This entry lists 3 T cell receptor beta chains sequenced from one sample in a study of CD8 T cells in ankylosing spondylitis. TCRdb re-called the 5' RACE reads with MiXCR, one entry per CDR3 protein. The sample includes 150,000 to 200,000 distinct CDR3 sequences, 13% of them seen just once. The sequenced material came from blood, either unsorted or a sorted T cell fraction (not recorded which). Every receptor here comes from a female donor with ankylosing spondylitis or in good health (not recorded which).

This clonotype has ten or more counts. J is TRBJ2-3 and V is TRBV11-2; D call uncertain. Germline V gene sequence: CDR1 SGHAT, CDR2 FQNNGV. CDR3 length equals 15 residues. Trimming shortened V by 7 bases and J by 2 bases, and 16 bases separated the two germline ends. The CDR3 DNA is TGTGCCAGCACCCAGGACGGTCACAACACAGATACGCAGTATTTT. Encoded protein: CASTQDGHNTDTQYF. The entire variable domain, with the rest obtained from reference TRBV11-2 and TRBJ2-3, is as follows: EAGVAQSPRYKIIEKRQSVAFWCNPISGHATLYWYQQILGQGPKLLIQFQNNGVVDDSQLPKDRFSAERLKGVDSTLKIQPAKLEDSAVYLCASTQDGHNTDTQYFGPGTRLTVL.

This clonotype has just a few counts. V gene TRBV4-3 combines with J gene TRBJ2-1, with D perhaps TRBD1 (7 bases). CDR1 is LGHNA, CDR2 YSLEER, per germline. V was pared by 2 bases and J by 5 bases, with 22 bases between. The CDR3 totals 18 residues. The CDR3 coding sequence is TGCGCCAGCAGCCAAACCCTCGATGGAGGGGGCTTCCACAATGAGCAGTTCTTC. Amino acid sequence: CASSQTLDGGGFHNEQFF.

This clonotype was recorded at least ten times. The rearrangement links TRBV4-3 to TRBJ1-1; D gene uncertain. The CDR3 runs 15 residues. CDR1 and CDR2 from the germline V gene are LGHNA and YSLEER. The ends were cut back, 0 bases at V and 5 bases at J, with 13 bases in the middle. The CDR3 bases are TGCGCCAGCAGCCAAGAGGTTTTAAGGAGGACTGAAGCTTTCTTT. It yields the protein CASSQEVLRRTEAFF.